This T cell receptor (beta chain) emerged from a study of blood T cell repertoires in COVID-19 (dated by TCRdb to the early 2020s). Some background on the complete study: The collaborator samples originated in the United States, Italy and Spain and spanned the acute and convalescent phases of COVID-19. The prospective study material was composed of cDNA or gDNA derived from T cells, B-cell-depleted T cells, or PBMCs. The dataset comprised deeply sampled blood TCRbeta repertoires from subjects exposed to, actively infected with, or recovered from COVID-19. The repertoires were released in a freely available public database meant as a resource for research on the immune response to SARS-CoV-2. Samples were obtained from the ongoing ImmuneRACE study (first 160 participants) and from roughly 1,300 subjects provided by 6 global collaborators. Sample metadata almost always included a de-identified subject ID, COVID-19 status, age in years and sex. Where HLA class I and class II types were available, the types were taken from metadata supplied by the sample provider, not from assay-based typing.

In Seattle, one collaborating source enrolled patients while the infection was active and tracked those patients longitudinally over the course of disease. Each collaborating institution followed its own protocols to collect whole blood in K2EDTA tubes. For TCRbeta analysis, collaborators shipped samples as frozen whole blood, isolated PBMCs, or DNA extracted from either of those sample types. Spanning cysteine to phenylalanine, the CDR3 consists of 15 amino acids. Only the CDR3 portion is preserved as DNA: 45 bases, with reading frame beginning at the first base. Sequences MNHEY (CDR1) and SMNVEV (CDR2) are obtained from the germline V gene (reference sequence). V loses 2 bases at its end and J loses 3 bases; junction bases beyond the gene matches: 4. What the work shows at the level of the full study, not this receptor alone: Clinical and demographic metadata were provided uncurated, with the amount varying by source and participant.

Of note for this clone: No cognate antigen has been identified for it. Within one base of it there is no much larger clone, and no base qualities were kept.

TCRbeta CDR3 regions were amplified from genomic DNA by means of the immunoSEQ Assay, a bias-controlled multiplex PCR. Under the source paper's analysis protocol: The number of nucleated cells in each sample was estimated by amplification of reference gene primers within the assay. Sequence reads were collapsed and filtered to measure the absolute abundance of every unique TCRbeta CDR3 rearrangement. For each sample, productive Simpson clonality was calculated as the square root of Simpson's diversity index over productive rearrangements. Entries here come from immuneACCESS through TCRdb and include only in-frame sequences with V and J called. Some clones fail to appear in such tables; in the studies checked, an unresolved V gene covers under half of the shortfall, and the cause of the remainder is unknown. D and trimming were read from the DNA, whereas the V and J calls and clone size are those reported in that table. The sample yields about 310,000 clones; about 90% were counted once. The top ten hold roughly 2.9% of the sample.

In this chain, TRBV27 is recombined with TRBJ1-3; 7 nucleotides in the junction match TRBD1. The sequenced sample was peripheral blood. The TCR sequence derives from a woman under 40 with COVID-19, enrolled during active disease. The DNA sequence is given as TGTGCCAGCAGTTTAGCAGGGGGAGGTGGAAACACCATATATTTT. Translated, this is CASSLAGGGGNTIYF.